The 20 T cell receptor beta chains below all came from one sample that was sequenced in a study of cytomegalovirus exposure and HLA in healthy donors. This PCR relied on a set of 60 Vbeta primers and 13 Jbeta primers. Sequencing used immunoSEQ multiplex PCR; TCRdb keeps in-frame clones, though not all of them. This sample's table has 40,000 to 60,000 clones. Material for sequencing was PBMCs. These receptors all stem from a man aged 35-49 years in good health and CMV-seropositive.

The rearrangement uses TRBV28 and TRBJ1-5; D call uncertain. This CDR3 is 12 amino acids long. Germline V gives CDR1 MDHEN, CDR2 SYDVKM. V lost 2 bases and J lost 5, with 4 bases in between. In nucleotides, the CDR3 is TGTGCCAGCAGTTTACGGGATCAGCCCCAGCATTTT. It translates to CASSLRDQPQHF.

The chain is built from TRBV7-2 and TRBJ2-2; 9 nucleotides agree with TRBD1. Trimming cost V 2 bases and J 7 bases; bases outside gene matches: 5. CDR3 length equals 15 residues. Germline loops: CDR1 SGHTA, CDR2 FQGNSA. The CDR3 DNA reads TGTGCCAGCAGCTTATGGGACAGGGCGGGCGGGGAGCTGTTTTTT. This encodes CASSLWDRAGGELFF.

V usage is TRBV7-3 and J usage is TRBJ1-3; no firm D call. V was clipped by 5 bases and J by 0 bases, with 5 bases between them. CDR3 size: 13 residues. Looked up from germline, CDR1 is SGHTA and CDR2 is FQGTGA. The CDR3 coding sequence is TGTGCCAGCAGCCCTCTCTCTGGAAACACCATATATTTT. The encoded protein is CASSPLSGNTIYF.

The chain carries TRBV30 and TRBJ2-5; D possibly corresponds to TRBD2 (5 bases). CDR3 length equals 12 residues. Looked up from germline, CDR1 is GTSNPN and CDR2 is SVGIG (reference sequence). The V and J ends lost 4 bases and 4 bases respectively, with 10 bases between them. CDR3 amino acids: CAWKRVGETQYF. For the CDR3, the DNA is TGTGCCTGGAAGAGGGTCGGAGAGACCCAGTACTTC.

CDR3 region: CASSTPGQFWGYTF. As DNA, the CDR3 is TGTGCCAGCAGCACCCCGGGACAGTTCTGGGGCTACACCTTC. The chain is built from TRBV25-1 and TRBJ1-2; 7 positions agree with TRBD1. Germline CDR1 is MGHDK and CDR2 is SYGVNS. J gave up 8 bases and V 6 bases, and 12 bases lay outside the gene matches. The CDR3 is 14 residues long.

The V and J genes are TRBV6-1 and TRBJ2-7; possible D gene TRBD2, 5 bases. The V end was cut by 1 base, the J end by 2 bases, with 12 bases between. The CDR3 runs 15 residues. Germline V gene data show CDR1 as MNHNS and CDR2 as SASEGT. CDR3 in amino acids: CASSEVPSAAYEQYF. The DNA of the CDR3 is TGTGCCAGCAGTGAAGTACCGTCAGCGGCCTACGAGCAGTACTTC.

The chain couples TRBV9 to TRBJ2-5; TRBD2 aligns across 11 bases. Germline CDR1 SGDLS, CDR2 YYNGEE. V shed 0 bases and J 2 bases; nucleotides not matched to a gene: 9. CDR3 length: 18 amino acids. CDR3 protein: CASSVAVATSGVQETQYF. The CDR3 DNA reads TGTGCCAGCAGCGTAGCTGTCGCGACTAGCGGGGTTCAAGAGACCCAGTACTTC.

The chain couples TRBV11-3 to TRBJ2-1; maybe TRBD2 (6 bases). The CDR3 covers 13 residues. Germline loops: CDR1 SGHNT, CDR2 YENEEA. The ends were cut back, 1 base at V and 9 bases at J, with 10 bases in the middle. This chain's CDR3 is CASSLVQEGEQFF. The CDR3 DNA sequence: TGTGCCAGCAGCTTAGTTCAGGAGGGTGAGCAGTTCTTC.

The chain links TRBV6-5 to TRBJ2-7; 9 bases line up with TRBD1. The CDR3 has 14 residues. Germline assignment: CDR1 MNHEY and CDR2 SVGAGI. J was trimmed by 7 bases and V by 5 bases; bases with no gene match: 9. CDR3 protein: CASSRTDRGGEQYF. CDR3 coding DNA: TGTGCCAGCAGTAGGACGGACAGGGGAGGGGAGCAGTACTTC.

J is TRBJ2-7 and V is TRBV7-2; possible D gene TRBD2, 6 bases. This CDR3 region has 13 residues. The V gene lost 3 bases and the J gene lost 4 bases, with 10 bases spanning the gap. The germline CDR1 and CDR2 sequences are SGHTA and FQGNSA. The CDR3 nucleotides read TGTGCCAGCAGCTTCCAGCGGGCGTACGAGCAGTACTTC. This encodes CASSFQRAYEQYF.

As to this clone: Given the absence of the conserved phenylalanine or tryptophan at the CDR3 end, a read error is likely. The CDR3 bases are TGTGCCAGCAGTCTGGACAGGGGTTACTCTGAGCAGTACCTC. Translating gives CASSLDRGYSEQYL. This sequence joins TRBV6-1 and TRBJ2-7; 9 bases line up with TRBD1. V was pared by 5 bases and J by 7 bases, with 9 bases of the junction left unmatched. Germline CDR1 and CDR2: MNHNS and SASEGT. This CDR3 region has 14 residues.

J is TRBJ2-2 and V is TRBV7-2, with 8 bases lining up with TRBD2. This CDR3 contains 15 residues. Germline trimming cut 5 bases from V and 0 bases from J; bases unmatched to any gene: 2. The germline V gene encodes CDR1 SGHTA and CDR2 FQGNSA. The CDR3 nucleotides read TGTGCCAGCAGCGAGGGACTAGCGAACACCGGGGAGCTGTTTTTT. This sequence encodes CASSEGLANTGELFF.

The chain uses TRBV11-1 and TRBJ2-3; 12 bases are a match to TRBD2. This CDR3 has 17 amino acids. Germline trimming cut 0 bases from V and 4 bases from J; bases unmatched to any gene: 5. Germline V lookup: CDR1 SGHAT, CDR2 FQDESV (reference sequence). The CDR3 here is CASSLARTSGTADTQYF. CDR3 nucleotide sequence: TGTGCCAGCAGCTTAGCACGGACTAGCGGGACCGCAGATACGCAGTATTTT.

The chain recombines TRBV7-2 with TRBJ2-6; 7 bases line up with TRBD1. CDR1 is SGHTA and CDR2 is FQGNSA in the germline V gene. The CDR3 covers 15 residues. The ends lost 7 bases at V and 2 bases at J; junction bases unmatched: 5. Here the CDR3 reads CASTEGGAGANVLTF. Here the CDR3 DNA reads TGTGCCAGCACAGAAGGGGGCGCTGGGGCCAACGTCCTGACTTTC.

This chain uses TRBV9 with TRBJ2-7, with D maybe TRBD2 (6 bases). The germline V and J ends were trimmed by 3 bases and 2 bases, with 12 bases remaining between them. The CDR3 length is 14 residues. Looked up from germline, CDR1 is SGDLS and CDR2 is YYNGEE. CDR3 loop: CASSGGDETYEQYF. The CDR3, as DNA: TGTGCCAGCAGCGGGGGGGACGAGACCTACGAGCAGTACTTC.

Details on this clone: The sample has other DNA sequences that encode this CDR3 too. The V and J genes are TRBV9 and TRBJ2-5; a weak D match, TRBD2 (5 bases). Trimming took off 0 bases at V and 4 bases at J, with 22 bases between the two ends. Germline loops: CDR1 SGDLS, CDR2 YYNGEE. The CDR3 totals 18 residues. This CDR3 is CASSVATSLEEVRETQYF. The CDR3 coding sequence is TGTGCCAGCAGCGTAGCTACAAGTCTAGAGGAGGTGCGAGAGACCCAGTACTTC. The full variable domain, completed using reference TRBV9 and TRBJ2-5, is DSGVTQTPKHLITATGQRVTLRCSPRSGDLSVYWYQQSLDQGLQFLIQYYNGEERAKGNILERFSAQQFPDLHSELNLSSLELGDSALYFCASSVATSLEEVRETQYFGPGTRLLVL.

The J gene is TRBJ2-1, the V gene TRBV5-4, with D maybe TRBD2 (6 bases). Deletions cut 3 bases from V and 4 bases from J, with 14 bases between. This CDR3 has 15 amino acids. Looked up from germline, CDR1 is SGHNT and CDR2 is YYREEE (reference sequence). The CDR3 loop reads CASSWEREVYNEQFF. CDR3 nucleotide sequence: TGTGCCAGCAGCTGGGAAAGGGAGGTTTACAATGAGCAGTTCTTC.

The chain couples TRBV10-3 to TRBJ2-7; maybe TRBD1 (6 bases). Germline V CDR1 and CDR2: ENHRY, SYGVKD. Trimming cost V 0 bases and J 11 bases, with 14 bases left between them. The CDR3 covers 13 residues. The CDR3, as DNA: TGTGCCATCAGTGAGTCGAGGGACCGACAGGAGTACTTC. This sequence encodes CAISESRDRQEYF.

V is TRBV6-6 and J is TRBJ2-1; 9 bases line up with TRBD2. The CDR3 totals 16 residues. CDR1 is MNHNY, CDR2 SVGAGI, per germline (reference sequence). The V and J ends lost 5 bases and 2 bases, in that order; junction bases with no gene match: 7. CDR3 in DNA: TGTGCCAGCAGTCCCAGCGGGGGGAATACCTACAATGAGCAGTTCTTC. Translated, it gives CASSPSGGNTYNEQFF.

V is TRBV28 and J is TRBJ1-1, with D possibly being TRBD1 (6 bases). The CDR3 has 12 amino acids. Deletions cut 8 bases from V and 4 bases from J, with 11 bases between. Germline V CDR1 and CDR2: MDHEN, SYDVKM. CDR3 DNA sequence: TGTGCCAGCCATACAGGGTTCACTGAAGCTTTCTTT. Residues: CASHTGFTEAFF.